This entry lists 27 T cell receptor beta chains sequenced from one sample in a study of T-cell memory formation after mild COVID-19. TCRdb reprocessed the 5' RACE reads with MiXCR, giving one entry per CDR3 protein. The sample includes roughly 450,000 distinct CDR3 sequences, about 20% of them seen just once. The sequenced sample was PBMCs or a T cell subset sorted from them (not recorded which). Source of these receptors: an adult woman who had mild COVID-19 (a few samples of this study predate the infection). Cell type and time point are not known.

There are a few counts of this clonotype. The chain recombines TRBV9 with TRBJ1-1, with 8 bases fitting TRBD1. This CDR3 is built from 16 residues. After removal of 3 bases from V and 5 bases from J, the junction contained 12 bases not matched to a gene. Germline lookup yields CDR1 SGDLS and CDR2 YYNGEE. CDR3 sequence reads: CASSGGTGRKATEAFF. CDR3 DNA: TGTGCCAGCAGCGGGGGGACAGGTAGAAAGGCTACTGAAGCTTTCTTT.

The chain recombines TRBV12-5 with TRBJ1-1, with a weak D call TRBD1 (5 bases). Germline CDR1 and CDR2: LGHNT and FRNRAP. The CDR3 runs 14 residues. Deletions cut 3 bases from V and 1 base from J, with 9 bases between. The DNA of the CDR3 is TGTGCTAGTGGTTTCTCTGGACAGAACACTGAAGCTTTCTTT. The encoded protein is CASGFSGQNTEAFF.

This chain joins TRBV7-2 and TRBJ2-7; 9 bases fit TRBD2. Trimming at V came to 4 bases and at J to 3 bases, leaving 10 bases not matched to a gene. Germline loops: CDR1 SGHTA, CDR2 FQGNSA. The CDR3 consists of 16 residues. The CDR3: CASSSGETSGDYEQYF. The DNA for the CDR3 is TGTGCCAGCAGCTCGGGCGAGACTAGCGGAGACTACGAGCAGTACTTC.

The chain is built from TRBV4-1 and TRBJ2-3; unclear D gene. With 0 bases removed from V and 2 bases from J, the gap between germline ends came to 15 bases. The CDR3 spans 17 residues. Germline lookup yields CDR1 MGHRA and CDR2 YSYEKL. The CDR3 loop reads CASSQEFGRLTTDTQYF. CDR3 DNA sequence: TGCGCCAGCAGCCAAGAATTCGGTCGTCTCACCACAGATACGCAGTATTTT.

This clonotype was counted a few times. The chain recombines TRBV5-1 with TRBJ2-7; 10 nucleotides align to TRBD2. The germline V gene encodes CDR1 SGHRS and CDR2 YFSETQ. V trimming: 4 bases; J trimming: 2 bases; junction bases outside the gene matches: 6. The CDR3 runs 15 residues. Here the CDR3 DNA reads TGCGCCAGCAGCCTGGGACTAGCGCGAGCCTACGAGCAGTACTTC. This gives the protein CASSLGLARAYEQYF.

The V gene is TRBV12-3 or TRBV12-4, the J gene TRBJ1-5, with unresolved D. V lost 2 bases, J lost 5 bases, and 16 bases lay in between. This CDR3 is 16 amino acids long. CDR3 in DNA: TGTGCCAGCAGTTTAATCGGCAATCCCGCCTATCAGCCCCAGCATTTT. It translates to CASSLIGNPAYQPQHF.

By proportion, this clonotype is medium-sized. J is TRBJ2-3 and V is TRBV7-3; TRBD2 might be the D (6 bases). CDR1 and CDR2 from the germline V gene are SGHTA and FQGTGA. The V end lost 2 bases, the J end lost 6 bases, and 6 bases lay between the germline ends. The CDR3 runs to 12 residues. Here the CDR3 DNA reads TGTGCCAGCAGCTTAGGGAGGGATACGCAGTATTTT. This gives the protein CASSLGRDTQYF.

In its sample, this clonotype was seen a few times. CDR3 bases: TGTGCCAGCAGTTCCGGCCAGGTGGTGGGCATGAACACTGAAGCTTTCTTT. This sequence encodes CASSSGQVVGMNTEAFF. This chain connects TRBV12-3 or TRBV12-4 to TRBJ1-1; D remains ambiguous. Trimming shortened V by 4 bases and J by 0 bases, and 18 bases separated the two germline ends. The CDR3 has 17 residues.

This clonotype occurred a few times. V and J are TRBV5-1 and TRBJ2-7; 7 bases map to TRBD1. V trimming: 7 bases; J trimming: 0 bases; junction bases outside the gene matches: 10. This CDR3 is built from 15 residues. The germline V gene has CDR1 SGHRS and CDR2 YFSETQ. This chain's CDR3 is CASGSVAGGSYEQYF. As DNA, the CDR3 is TGCGCCAGCGGCAGTGTGGCAGGGGGCTCCTACGAGCAGTACTTC. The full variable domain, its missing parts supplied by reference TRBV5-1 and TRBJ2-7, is KAGVTQTPRYLIKTRGQQVTLSCSPISGHRSVSWYQQTPGQGLQFLFEYFSETQRNKGNFPGRFSGRQFSNSRSEMNVSTLELGDSALYLCASGSVAGGSYEQYFGPGTRLTVT.

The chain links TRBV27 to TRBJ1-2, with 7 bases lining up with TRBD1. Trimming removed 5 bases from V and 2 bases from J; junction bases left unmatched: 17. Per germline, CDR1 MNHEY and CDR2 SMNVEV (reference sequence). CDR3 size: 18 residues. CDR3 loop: CASSQTPGQILRNYGYTF. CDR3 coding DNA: TGTGCCAGCAGTCAAACCCCGGGACAGATTCTAAGGAACTATGGCTACACCTTC.

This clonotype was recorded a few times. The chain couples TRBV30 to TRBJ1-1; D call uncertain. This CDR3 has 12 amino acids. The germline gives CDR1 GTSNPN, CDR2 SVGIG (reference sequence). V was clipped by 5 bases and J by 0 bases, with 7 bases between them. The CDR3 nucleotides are TGTGCCTGGGCCCGGATGAACACTGAAGCTTTCTTT. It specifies CAWARMNTEAFF.

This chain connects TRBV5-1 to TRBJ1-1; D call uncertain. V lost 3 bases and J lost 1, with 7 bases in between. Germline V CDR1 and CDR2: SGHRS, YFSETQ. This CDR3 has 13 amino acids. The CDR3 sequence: CASSSDPNTEAFF. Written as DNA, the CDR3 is TGCGCCAGCAGCTCGGACCCGAACACTGAAGCTTTCTTT.

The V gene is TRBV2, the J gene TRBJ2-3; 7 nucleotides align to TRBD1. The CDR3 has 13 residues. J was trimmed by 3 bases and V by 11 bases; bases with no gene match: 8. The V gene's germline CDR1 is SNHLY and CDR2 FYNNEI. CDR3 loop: CAPRDRKTDTQYF. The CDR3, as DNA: TGTGCCCCCCGGGACAGAAAAACAGATACGCAGTATTTT.

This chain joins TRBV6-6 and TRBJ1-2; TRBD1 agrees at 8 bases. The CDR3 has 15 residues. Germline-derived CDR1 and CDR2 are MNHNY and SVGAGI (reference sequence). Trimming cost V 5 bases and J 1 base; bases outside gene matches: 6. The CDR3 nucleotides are TGTGCCAGCAGTAAACGGGACAGGAATAACTATGGCTACACCTTC. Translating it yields CASSKRDRNNYGYTF.

CDR3 sequence: CASSLGQGIDEQFF. CDR3 sequence (DNA): TGCGCCAGCAGCTTGGGACAGGGGATCGATGAGCAGTTCTTC. The chain couples TRBV5-1 to TRBJ2-1; TRBD1 matches at 8 bases. Germline V gives CDR1 SGHRS, CDR2 YFSETQ. The CDR3 contains 14 residues. V lost 0 bases and J lost 8; bases outside the gene matches: 4.

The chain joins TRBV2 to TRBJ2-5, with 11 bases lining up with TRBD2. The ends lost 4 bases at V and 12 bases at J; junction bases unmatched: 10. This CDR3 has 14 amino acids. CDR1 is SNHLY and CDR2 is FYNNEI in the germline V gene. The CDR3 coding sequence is TGTGCCAGCAGTGTACTAGCGGGAGTTAAGAGAGAGTACTTC. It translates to CASSVLAGVKREYF.

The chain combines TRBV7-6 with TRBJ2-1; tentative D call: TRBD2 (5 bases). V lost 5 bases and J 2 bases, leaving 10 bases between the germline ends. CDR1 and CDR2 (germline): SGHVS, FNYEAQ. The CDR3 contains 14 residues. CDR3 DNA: TGTGCCAGCAGCCAAGCGGAAACCTACAATGAGCAGTTCTTC. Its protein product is CASSQAETYNEQFF.

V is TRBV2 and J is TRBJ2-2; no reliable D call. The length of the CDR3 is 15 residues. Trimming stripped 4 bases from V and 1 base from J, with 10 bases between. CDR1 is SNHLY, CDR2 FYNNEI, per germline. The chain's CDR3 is CASSVDPRNTGELFF. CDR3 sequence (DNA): TGTGCCAGCAGTGTTGACCCGAGGAACACCGGGGAGCTGTTTTTT.

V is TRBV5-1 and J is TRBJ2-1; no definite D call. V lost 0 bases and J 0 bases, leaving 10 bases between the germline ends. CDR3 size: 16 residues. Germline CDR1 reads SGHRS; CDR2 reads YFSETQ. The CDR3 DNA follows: TGCGCCAGCAGCTTGGTTGCGGCCTACTCCTACAATGAGCAGTTCTTC. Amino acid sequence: CASSLVAAYSYNEQFF.

The CDR3 DNA follows: TGTGCCAGTAGTGTCGCCTCAGGGAATCAGCCCCAGCATTTT. Protein sequence: CASSVASGNQPQHF. The chain joins TRBV19 to TRBJ1-5, with D maybe TRBD1 (5 bases). V shed 5 bases and J shed 4 bases, with 12 bases lying between them. The V gene's germline CDR1 is LNHDA and CDR2 SQIVND (reference sequence). The CDR3 sequence is 14 residues long.

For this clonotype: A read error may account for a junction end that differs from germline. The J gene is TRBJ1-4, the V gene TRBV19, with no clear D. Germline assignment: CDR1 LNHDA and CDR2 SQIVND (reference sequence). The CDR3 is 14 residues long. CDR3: CSSSPPLRNEKLFF. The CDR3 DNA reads TGTTCCAGTAGCCCCCCGCTCCGGAATGAAAAACTGTTTTTT. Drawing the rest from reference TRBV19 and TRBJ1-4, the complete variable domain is DGGITQSPKYLFRKEGQNVTLSCEQNLNHDAMYWYRQDPGQGLRLIYYSQIVNDFQKGDIAEGYSVSREKKESFPLTVTSAQKNPTAFYLCSSSPPLRNEKLFFGSGTQLSVL.

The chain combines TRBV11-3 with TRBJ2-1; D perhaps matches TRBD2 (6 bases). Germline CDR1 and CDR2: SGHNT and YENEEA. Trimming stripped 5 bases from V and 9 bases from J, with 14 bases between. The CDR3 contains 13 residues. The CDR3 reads CASSPGGPGEQFF. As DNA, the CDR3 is TGTGCCAGCAGCCCAGGAGGGCCCGGTGAGCAGTTCTTC.

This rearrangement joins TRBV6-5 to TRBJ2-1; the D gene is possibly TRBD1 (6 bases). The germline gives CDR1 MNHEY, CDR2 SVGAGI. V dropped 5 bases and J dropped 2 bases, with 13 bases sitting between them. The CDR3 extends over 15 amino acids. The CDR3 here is CASSHRDTAYNEQFF. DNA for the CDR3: TGTGCCAGCAGTCACCGGGACACCGCCTACAATGAGCAGTTCTTC.

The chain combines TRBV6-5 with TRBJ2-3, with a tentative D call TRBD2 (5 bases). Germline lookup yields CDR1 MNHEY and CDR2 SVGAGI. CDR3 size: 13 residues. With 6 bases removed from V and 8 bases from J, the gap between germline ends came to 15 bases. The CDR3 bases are TGTGCCAGCAGCCCAGGACTCCCGCGTACGCAGTATTTT. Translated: CASSPGLPRTQYF.

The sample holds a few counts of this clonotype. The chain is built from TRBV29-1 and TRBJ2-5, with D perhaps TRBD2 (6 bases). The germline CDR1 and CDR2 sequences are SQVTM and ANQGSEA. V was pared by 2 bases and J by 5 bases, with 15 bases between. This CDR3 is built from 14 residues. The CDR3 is CSVERDFPSETQYF. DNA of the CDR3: TGCAGCGTTGAACGGGACTTCCCCTCGGAGACCCAGTACTTC.

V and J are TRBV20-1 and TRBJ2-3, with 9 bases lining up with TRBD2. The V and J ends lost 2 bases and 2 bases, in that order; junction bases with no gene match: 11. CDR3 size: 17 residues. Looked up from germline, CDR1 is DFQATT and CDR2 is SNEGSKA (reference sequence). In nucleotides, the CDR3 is TGCAGTGCTAGACCCTACGCCGGGACTAGCCACACAGATACGCAGTATTTT. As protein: CSARPYAGTSHTDTQYF.

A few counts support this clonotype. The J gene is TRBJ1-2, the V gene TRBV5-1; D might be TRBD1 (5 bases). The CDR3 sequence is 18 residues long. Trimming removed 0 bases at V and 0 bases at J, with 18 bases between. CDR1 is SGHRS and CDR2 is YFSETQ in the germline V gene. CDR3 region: CASSLAAQGPNPNYGYTF. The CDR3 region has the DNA TGCGCCAGCAGCTTGGCCGCGCAGGGACCAAATCCTAACTATGGCTACACCTTC.